The clone carrying this T cell receptor beta chain came up once. Produced via immunoSEQ multiplex PCR; TCRdb's table is partial and in-frame only. The sample has more than 900,000 clones; 78% are singletons. The sample comes from a study of shared clonotypes between healthy human individuals. Turning to the study itself: Donor ages ranged 18 to 49 years: a couple of women, a few men.

Trimming stripped 7 bases from V and 8 bases from J, with 18 bases between. Germline CDR1 ENHRY, CDR2 SYGVKD. The CDR3 consists of 13 residues. This TCR came from a man aged 18 to 30 in good health. Some clones in this sample may be carry-over from other donors' samples. Material for sequencing was memory CD4+ T cells from PBMCs. This sample's subset: CD45RA-negative fraction. The chain combines TRBV10-3 with TRBJ2-7, with D possibly being TRBD2 (6 bases). The CDR3 region has the DNA TGTGCCATCACCCAAGGAGGGGCCACAAAGCAGTACTTC. Its protein product is CAITQGGATKQYF.